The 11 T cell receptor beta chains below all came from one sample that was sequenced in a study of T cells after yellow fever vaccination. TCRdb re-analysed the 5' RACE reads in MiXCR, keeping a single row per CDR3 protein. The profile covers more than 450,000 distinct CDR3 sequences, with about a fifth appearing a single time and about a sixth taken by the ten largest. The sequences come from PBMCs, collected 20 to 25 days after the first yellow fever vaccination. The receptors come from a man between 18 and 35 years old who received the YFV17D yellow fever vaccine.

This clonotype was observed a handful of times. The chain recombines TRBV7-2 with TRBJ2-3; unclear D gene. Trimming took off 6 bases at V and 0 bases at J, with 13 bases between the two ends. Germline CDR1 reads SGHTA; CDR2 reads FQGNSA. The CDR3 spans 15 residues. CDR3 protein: CASSRALGSTDTQYF. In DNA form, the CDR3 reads TGTGCCAGCAGTCGAGCGTTAGGGAGCACAGATACGCAGTATTTT.

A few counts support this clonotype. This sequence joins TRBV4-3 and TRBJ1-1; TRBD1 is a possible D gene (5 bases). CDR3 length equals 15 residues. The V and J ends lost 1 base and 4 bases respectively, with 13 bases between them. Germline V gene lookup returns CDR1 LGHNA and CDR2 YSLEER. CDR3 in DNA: TGCGCCAGCAGCCAAGGCGGGGGGGTGGCCACTGAAGCTTTCTTT. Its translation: CASSQGGGVATEAFF.

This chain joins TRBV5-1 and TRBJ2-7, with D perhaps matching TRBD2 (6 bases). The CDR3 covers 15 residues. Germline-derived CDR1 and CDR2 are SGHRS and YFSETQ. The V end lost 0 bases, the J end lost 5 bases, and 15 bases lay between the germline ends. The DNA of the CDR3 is TGCGCCAGCAGCTTGGGGGTGACTAGTAGTCACGAGCAGTACTTC. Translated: CASSLGVTSSHEQYF.

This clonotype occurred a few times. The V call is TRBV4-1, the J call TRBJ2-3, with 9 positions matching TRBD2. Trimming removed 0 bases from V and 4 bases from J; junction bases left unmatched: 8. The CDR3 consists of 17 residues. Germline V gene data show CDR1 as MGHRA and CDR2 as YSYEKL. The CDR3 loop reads CASSQDGGGGAADTQYF. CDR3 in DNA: TGCGCCAGCAGCCAAGATGGCGGCGGGGGGGCAGCAGATACGCAGTATTTT.

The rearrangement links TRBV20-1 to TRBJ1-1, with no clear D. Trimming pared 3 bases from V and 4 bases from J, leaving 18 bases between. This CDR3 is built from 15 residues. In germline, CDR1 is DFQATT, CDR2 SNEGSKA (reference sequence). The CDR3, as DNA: TGCAGTGCTAGTCCAGCCCTTCCGGGTGGCACTGAAGCTTTCTTT. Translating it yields CSASPALPGGTEAFF.

CDR3 protein: CASSKDRSKETQYF. DNA of the CDR3: TGTGCCAGCAGTAAGGACAGGAGCAAAGAGACCCAGTACTTC. The chain couples TRBV6-2 or TRBV6-3 to TRBJ2-5; the match to TRBD1 covers 7 bases. J lost 3 bases, V lost 5 bases, and 6 bases had no gene match. Germline lookup yields CDR1 MNHEY and CDR2 SVGEGT. The CDR3 covers 14 residues.

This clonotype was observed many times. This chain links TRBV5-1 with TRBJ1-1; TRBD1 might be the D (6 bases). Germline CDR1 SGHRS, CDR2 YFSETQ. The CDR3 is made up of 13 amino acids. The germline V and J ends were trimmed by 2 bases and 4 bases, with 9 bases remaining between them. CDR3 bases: TGCGCCAGCAGCTTAGGGGGGAGCACTGAAGCTTTCTTT. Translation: CASSLGGSTEAFF.

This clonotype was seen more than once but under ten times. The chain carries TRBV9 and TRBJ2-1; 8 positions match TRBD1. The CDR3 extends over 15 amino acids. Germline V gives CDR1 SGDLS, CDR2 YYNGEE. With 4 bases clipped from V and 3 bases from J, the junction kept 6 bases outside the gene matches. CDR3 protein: CASSPQGGFYNEQFF. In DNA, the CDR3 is TGTGCCAGCAGCCCACAGGGGGGTTTCTACAATGAGCAGTTCTTC.

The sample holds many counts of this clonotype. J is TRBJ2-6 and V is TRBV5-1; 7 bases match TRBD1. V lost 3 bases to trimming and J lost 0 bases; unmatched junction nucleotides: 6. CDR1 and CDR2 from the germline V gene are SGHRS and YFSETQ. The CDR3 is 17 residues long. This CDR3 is CASSSFGTDSGANVLTF. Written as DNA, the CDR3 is TGCGCCAGCAGCTCGTTCGGGACAGACTCTGGGGCCAACGTCCTGACTTTC.

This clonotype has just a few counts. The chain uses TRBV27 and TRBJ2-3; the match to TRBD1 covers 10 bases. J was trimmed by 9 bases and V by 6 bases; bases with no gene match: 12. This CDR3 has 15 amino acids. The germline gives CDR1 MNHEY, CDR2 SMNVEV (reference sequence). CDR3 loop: CASSLGTGAPRTQYF. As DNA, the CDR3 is TGTGCCAGCAGCCTCGGGACAGGGGCCCCGCGGACGCAGTATTTT.

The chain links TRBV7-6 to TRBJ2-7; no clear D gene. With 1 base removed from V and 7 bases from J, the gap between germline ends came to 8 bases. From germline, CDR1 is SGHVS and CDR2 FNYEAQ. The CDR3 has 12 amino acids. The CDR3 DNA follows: TGTGCCAGCAGCTTAGTTGCAAATGAGCAGTACTTC. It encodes CASSLVANEQYF.